What follows are 14 T cell receptor beta chains derived from one specimen sequenced in a study of PD-L1 blockade in urothelial cancer. Sequenced by immunoSEQ multiplex PCR; TCRdb stores in-frame clones only, minus some. In the table there are 48,000 or so clones, 87% of which are singletons. Time point given: pretreatment peripheral blood. The source material was PBMCs, sampled around atezolizumab (anti-PD-L1) treatment. Source of these receptors: a woman aged 60 to 75 with urothelial cancer.

The V gene is TRBV9, the J gene TRBJ1-4, with 8 nucleotides matching TRBD1. CDR3 length equals 15 residues. Trimming took 4 bases from V and 7 from J; bases not matched to a gene: 9. The V gene's germline CDR1 is SGDLS and CDR2 YYNGEE. The CDR3 loop is CASSTRQGLGEKLFF. The DNA for the CDR3 is TGTGCCAGCAGCACACGACAGGGGTTAGGTGAAAAACTGTTTTTT.

This chain uses TRBV12-5 with TRBJ1-3; 7 bases match TRBD1. Trimming cost V 1 base and J 4 bases; bases outside gene matches: 4. In germline, CDR1 is LGHNT, CDR2 FRNRAP. This CDR3 is 15 amino acids long. The CDR3 loop is CASGLDQDRGNTIYF. The CDR3, as DNA: TGTGCTAGTGGTTTGGACCAGGACAGGGGAAACACCATATATTTT.

The chain couples TRBV5-4 to TRBJ2-1; TRBD2 agrees at 12 bases. Trimming at V came to 0 bases and at J to 6 bases, leaving 10 bases not matched to a gene. The CDR3 length is 18 residues. Germline V gene sequence: CDR1 SGHNT, CDR2 YYREEE (reference sequence). CDR3 nucleotides: TGTGCCAGCAGCTTGGCCCCTAGCGGGAGGGCCAGGAGCAATGAGCAGTTCTTC. It yields the protein CASSLAPSGRARSNEQFF.

The chain links TRBV7-3 to TRBJ1-1; D remains ambiguous. Germline CDR1 SGHTA, CDR2 FQGTGA. This CDR3 has 15 amino acids. The germline V and J ends were trimmed by 2 bases and 0 bases, with 10 bases remaining between them. CDR3 nucleotide sequence: TGTGCCAGCAGCTTAGAGGGCTCTTTGAACACTGAAGCTTTCTTT. Its translation: CASSLEGSLNTEAFF.

This sequence joins TRBV9 and TRBJ2-1; 13 positions agree with TRBD2. The CDR3 is made up of 15 amino acids. J gave up 12 bases and V 7 bases, and 13 bases lay outside the gene matches. CDR1 is SGDLS and CDR2 is YYNGEE in the germline V gene. The CDR3 coding sequence is TGTGCCAGCGCTTCCGGGACTAGCGGGGCCTGGGGGCAGTTCTTC. Translation: CASASGTSGAWGQFF.

CDR3: CASSGRLAVDIDGEQYF. The CDR3 DNA sequence: TGTGCCAGCAGCGGTCGACTAGCGGTCGATATCGACGGCGAGCAGTACTTC. The genes are TRBV7-6 and TRBJ2-7; 9 nucleotides agree with TRBD2. The germline CDR1 and CDR2 sequences are SGHVS and FNYEAQ. J gave up 6 bases and V 5 bases, and 17 bases lay outside the gene matches. This CDR3 has 17 residues.

The J gene is TRBJ2-1, the V gene TRBV18; 8 nucleotides line up with TRBD1. From germline, CDR1 is KGHSH and CDR2 LQKENI. The CDR3 length is 14 residues. The trim removed 2 bases at V and 8 bases at J, leaving 5 bases unmatched. CDR3: CASSPYAGGDEQFF. The CDR3 nucleotides are TGTGCCAGCTCACCATATGCAGGGGGCGATGAGCAGTTCTTC.

The rearrangement links TRBV28 to TRBJ2-1; no clear D gene. The CDR3 contains 15 residues. V was shortened by 3 bases and J by 0 bases, with 9 bases between the two germline ends. Germline values: CDR1 MDHEN, CDR2 SYDVKM. CDR3 nucleotides: TGTGCCAGCAGTTTCCAGTTTAACTCCTACAATGAGCAGTTCTTC. This sequence encodes CASSFQFNSYNEQFF.

To note about this clone: The same CDR3 can be traced to other DNA sequences in this sample. V is TRBV5-1 and J is TRBJ2-2; tentatively, D is TRBD1 (6 bases). This CDR3 is 14 amino acids long. CDR1 and CDR2 (germline): SGHRS, YFSETQ. Deletions cut 4 bases from V and 4 bases from J, with 11 bases between. The CDR3 region is CASSLVQGTGELFF. The CDR3 nucleotides are TGCGCCAGCAGCCTGGTACAGGGCACCGGGGAGCTGTTTTTT.

The V and J genes are TRBV11-3 and TRBJ2-1, with a possible D match to TRBD2 (5 bases). Trimming pared 5 bases from V and 5 bases from J, leaving 13 bases between. Germline assignment: CDR1 SGHNT and CDR2 YENEEA. The CDR3 runs to 14 residues. Here the CDR3 DNA reads TGTGCCAGCAGCCGGACGCGGGCCCACAATGAGCAGTTCTTC. Amino acids: CASSRTRAHNEQFF.

CDR3: CASSLGGFSSTDTQYF. CDR3 nucleotide sequence: TGTGCCAGCAGCTTAGGCGGGTTTTCTAGCACAGATACGCAGTATTTT. The genes are TRBV7-2 and TRBJ2-3; the D gene is possibly TRBD2 (5 bases). The CDR3 contains 16 residues. Germline V CDR1 and CDR2: SGHTA, FQGNSA. V gave up 1 base and J gave up 0 bases, with 11 bases separating them. Variable domain in full (rest from reference TRBV7-2 and TRBJ2-3): GAGVSQSPSNKVTEKGKDVELRCDPISGHTALYWYRQSLGQGLEFLIYFQGNSAPDKSGLPSDRFSAERTGGSVSTLTIQRTQQEDSAVYLCASSLGGFSSTDTQYFGPGTRLTVL.

This clone appeared a single time. The rearrangement uses TRBV19 and TRBJ1-5; D is uncertain. V shed 3 bases and J shed 2 bases, with 11 bases lying between them. Germline-derived CDR1 and CDR2 are LNHDA and SQIVND (reference sequence). This CDR3 has 15 residues. This CDR3 reads CASSIQVSGNQPQHF. The CDR3 DNA is TGTGCCAGTAGTATCCAGGTGAGTGGCAATCAGCCCCAGCATTTT.

CDR3 amino acids: CASSQLDRVRETQYF. The DNA of the CDR3 is TGCGCCAGCAGCCAACTCGACAGGGTAAGAGAGACCCAGTACTTC. This sequence joins TRBV4-3 and TRBJ2-5; 7 bases line up with TRBD1. CDR1 and CDR2 (germline): LGHNA, YSLEER. V shed 2 bases, J shed 4 bases, and the junction held 7 bases outside the gene matches. This CDR3 region has 15 residues.

The V gene is TRBV7-2, the J gene TRBJ2-7; 7 bases fit TRBD1. Germline-derived CDR1 and CDR2 are SGHTA and FQGNSA. The CDR3 length is 16 residues. Trimming took 5 bases from V and 1 from J; bases not matched to a gene: 11. The CDR3 protein is CASSPRDRFSSYEQYF. The CDR3 DNA reads as TGTGCCAGCAGCCCGAGGGACAGATTCTCATCCTACGAGCAGTACTTC.